Sequencing of this T cell receptor beta chain was carried out in a study of cytomegalovirus exposure and HLA in healthy donors. In the PCR, 60 Vbeta and 13 Jbeta primers were used. Clones were read by immunoSEQ multiplex PCR, and TCRdb kept only the in-frame ones, dropping some. This sample yields over 100,000 clones, of which approximately 81% are seen a single time; 2.5% to 3% belongs to the top ten. This CDR3 has 17 amino acids. V was clipped by 5 bases and J by 7 bases; unmatched bases: 13. CDR1 is MGHRA and CDR2 is YSYEKL in the germline V gene. This clone was found once. The chain uses TRBV4-1 and TRBJ2-5; the match to TRBD2 covers 13 bases. Sequencing was carried out using PBMCs. The receptor's source is a woman younger than 35 in good health and CMV-seropositive. The CDR3: CASSAATSGRGGGTQYF. CDR3 sequence (DNA): TGCGCCAGCAGCGCCGCCACTAGCGGGAGGGGGGGCGGGACCCAGTACTTC.